A single sample is the source of the 30 T cell receptor beta chains below, sequenced in a study of T cell responses to AZD1222 COVID-19 vaccine. The repertoire was sequenced with immunoSEQ multiplex PCR; TCRdb's copy has only in-frame clones and lacks some. The sample records approximately 120,000 clones, approximately 85% being singletons. The material was peripheral blood, obtained 28 days after the second AZD1222 dose. The receptors were gathered from an adult who received the AZD1222 COVID-19 vaccine.

The J gene is TRBJ2-5, the V gene TRBV5-4, with TRBD2 matching over 12 bases. CDR1 and CDR2 (germline): SGHNT, YYREEE (reference sequence). Trimming cost V 9 bases and J 5 bases; bases outside gene matches: 14. The CDR3 spans 16 residues. The CDR3 DNA is TGTGCCACCTCGACTAGCGGGGGCCCGAGGGGGGAGACCCAGTACTTC. Translating gives CATSTSGGPRGETQYF.

The chain is built from TRBV7-8 and TRBJ2-7, with D perhaps TRBD1 (5 bases). Germline lookup yields CDR1 SGHVS and CDR2 FQNEAQ. This CDR3 spans 14 amino acids. The germline V and J ends were trimmed by 4 bases and 0 bases, with 10 bases remaining between them. In DNA form, the CDR3 reads TGTGCCAGCAGCTGGGGCTTGGACTCCTACGAGCAGTACTTC. Its translation is CASSWGLDSYEQYF.

CDR3 in amino acids: CASSEYWGPYGYTF. CDR3 sequence (DNA): TGTGCCAGCAGTGAATATTGGGGGCCGTATGGCTACACCTTC. The V gene is TRBV25-1, the J gene TRBJ1-2, with D possibly being TRBD1 (6 bases). V dropped 0 bases and J dropped 5 bases, with 10 bases sitting between them. Germline V lookup: CDR1 MGHDK, CDR2 SYGVNS. The CDR3 length is 14 residues.

This chain joins TRBV18 and TRBJ1-5; no clear D gene. The V gene's germline CDR1 is KGHSH and CDR2 LQKENI. Trimming left V 0 bases short and J 2 bases short, with 11 bases between. This CDR3 has 16 residues. Here the CDR3 DNA reads TGTGCCAGCTCACCACCCGAAATGGCGGGCAATCAGCCCCAGCATTTT. Translating gives CASSPPEMAGNQPQHF.

The rearrangement links TRBV19 to TRBJ1-3, with TRBD1 as a possible D gene (5 bases). The CDR3 contains 15 residues. Trimming took 7 bases from V and 2 from J, leaving 15 bases between them. In germline, CDR1 is LNHDA, CDR2 SQIVND (reference sequence). CDR3 sequence reads: CASNPVSGAGNTIYF. The CDR3 DNA is TGTGCCAGTAATCCAGTGTCGGGGGCTGGAAACACCATATATTTT.

The J gene is TRBJ1-2, the V gene TRBV6-6; D perhaps matches TRBD1 (5 bases). Trimming took off 7 bases at V and 8 bases at J, with 17 bases between the two ends. The length of the CDR3 is 13 residues. Germline CDR1 and CDR2: MNHNY and SVGAGI (reference sequence). Written as DNA, the CDR3 is TGTGCCAGCACTTCCCAGGGAGCGAGGGGCTACACCTTC. Amino acid sequence: CASTSQGARGYTF.

V and J are TRBV28 and TRBJ2-1, with 7 nucleotides matching TRBD2. The CDR3 contains 15 residues. Per the germline V gene, CDR1 is MDHEN and CDR2 is SYDVKM. The V gene end was trimmed by 2 bases and the J gene end by 8 bases; junction bases not matched to a gene: 9. Here the CDR3 DNA reads TGTGCCAGCAGTTTAGGGAGGGGAAGAGGGGATGAGCAGTTCTTC. It is translated as CASSLGRGRGDEQFF.

This clone was seen only once. The chain is built from TRBV10-1 and TRBJ1-2, with D uncertain. Germline V lookup: CDR1 WNHNN, CDR2 SYGVQD (reference sequence). The CDR3 is 14 residues long. Trimming removed 0 bases at V and 6 bases at J, with 11 bases between. The CDR3 bases are TGCGCCAGCAGTGAGTCATCAGGCCGCGATGGCTACACCTTC. Its protein is CASSESSGRDGYTF.

This rearrangement joins TRBV18 to TRBJ1-6; D ambiguous. The V gene's germline CDR1 is KGHSH and CDR2 LQKENI. Trimming cost V 0 bases and J 5 bases, with 8 bases left between them. This CDR3 is 15 amino acids long. In DNA form, the CDR3 reads TGTGCCAGCTCACCACCGGCCGGTAATAATTCACCCCTCCACTTT. As protein: CASSPPAGNNSPLHF.

The count of this clone is one. The V gene is TRBV27, the J gene TRBJ1-2, with 7 nucleotides matching TRBD1. Germline V gene data show CDR1 as MNHEY and CDR2 as SMNVEV (reference sequence). Losses at the gene ends were 5 bases for V and 2 bases for J; bases not matched to a gene: 20. CDR3 length equals 19 residues. The CDR3 DNA reads as TGTGCCAGCAGTCGAATTCGGGACAGTCAAACTGGCTGGAACTATGGCTACACCTTC. It codes for CASSRIRDSQTGWNYGYTF.

The chain has TRBV12-3 or TRBV12-4 and TRBJ2-5; D is unresolved. V shed 7 bases and J shed 13 bases, with 16 bases lying between them. This CDR3 has 11 amino acids. CDR3: CASKEGALWYF. The CDR3 DNA reads as TGTGCCAGCAAAGAAGGCGCCCTGTGGTACTTC.

The chain combines TRBV10-1 with TRBJ2-2; perhaps TRBD1 as D (6 bases). CDR1 and CDR2 (germline): WNHNN, SYGVQD (reference sequence). The length of the CDR3 is 14 residues. V was cut by 5 bases and J by 2 bases, with 9 bases left in between. DNA of the CDR3: TGCGCCAGCAGTTCGGACAGAAACACCGGGGAGCTGTTTTTT. Its protein product is CASSSDRNTGELFF.

J is TRBJ1-1 and V is TRBV4-2; D remains unclear. Between the trimmed V and J ends, which lost 0 bases and 10 bases, there was a span of 15 bases. This CDR3 comprises 14 residues. Germline V gives CDR1 LGHNA, CDR2 YNFKEQ. CDR3 DNA sequence: TGTGCCAGCAGCCAAGAACCCGGACGGTCTGGAGCTTTCTTT. Residues: CASSQEPGRSGAFF.

The V and J genes are TRBV5-4 and TRBJ1-2, with D perhaps TRBD1 (5 bases). Per the germline V gene, CDR1 is SGHNT and CDR2 is YYREEE (reference sequence). Trimming removed 4 bases from V and 8 bases from J, with 18 bases in between. The CDR3 is made up of 14 amino acids. CDR3 sequence (DNA): TGTGCCAGCAGCCCCGTGGGGCAGGGAAAAGGCTACACCTTC. Translated, it gives CASSPVGQGKGYTF.

The CDR3 DNA reads as TGTGCCACCAGCGGTTGGACAGGGAGCTCTGGAAACACCATATATTTT. It specifies CATSGWTGSSGNTIYF. The genes are TRBV15 and TRBJ1-3; 8 bases match TRBD1. V dropped 5 bases and J dropped 0; count of bases not matched to a gene: 6. Germline values: CDR1 LNHNV, CDR2 YYDKDF (reference sequence). CDR3 length equals 16 residues.

J is TRBJ1-5 and V is TRBV5-8; the D gene is possibly TRBD1 (6 bases). Germline V gene sequence: CDR1 SGHTS, CDR2 YDEGEE. Between the trimmed V and J ends, which lost 4 bases and 0 bases, there was a span of 26 bases. The CDR3 has 20 residues. In DNA form, the CDR3 reads TGTGCCAGCAGCCCTGAGAGGAGGTCGGGGGCCGACGGTAGCAATCAGCCCCAGCATTTT. This sequence encodes CASSPERRSGADGSNQPQHF.

The chain has TRBV28 and TRBJ1-1; D uncertain. This CDR3 is 13 amino acids long. Per germline, CDR1 MDHEN and CDR2 SYDVKM. Trimming removed 3 bases at V and 1 base at J, with 6 bases between. CDR3 bases: TGTGCCAGCAGTTTTGACGGGAACACTGAAGCTTTCTTT. It yields the protein CASSFDGNTEAFF.

The V call is TRBV15, the J call TRBJ1-6; maybe TRBD1 (5 bases). CDR1 is LNHNV, CDR2 YYDKDF, per germline (reference sequence). This CDR3 contains 13 residues. V lost 0 bases to trimming and J lost 14 bases, with 11 bases between them. CDR3 in DNA: TGTGCCACCAGCAGAGACAGGGTGTCTGCCCTCCACTTT. Translated: CATSRDRVSALHF.

The CDR3 loop is CASSQLYQETQYF. CDR3 nucleotides: TGTGCCAGCAGCCAACTGTACCAAGAGACCCAGTACTTC. V is TRBV3-1 (or the pseudogene TRBV3-2) and J is TRBJ2-5, with unresolved D. This CDR3 is 13 amino acids long. The germline gives CDR1 LGHDT, CDR2 YNNKEL (reference sequence). Deletions cut 2 bases from V and 0 bases from J, with 4 bases between.

This clone occurred once. This rearrangement joins TRBV11-1 to TRBJ2-7; weak D call: TRBD2 (6 bases). Trimming stripped 5 bases from V and 3 bases from J, with 14 bases between. The CDR3 runs to 14 residues. The germline CDR1 and CDR2 sequences are SGHAT and FQDESV (reference sequence). The CDR3 protein is CASSPQLASYEQYF. The CDR3 bases are TGTGCCAGCAGCCCACAACTAGCCAGCTACGAGCAGTACTTC.

This rearrangement joins TRBV10-2 to TRBJ2-5, with 9 bases lining up with TRBD1. The CDR3 totals 14 residues. Trimming cost V 6 bases and J 1 base; bases outside gene matches: 3. The germline CDR1 and CDR2 sequences are WSHSY and SAAADI. The CDR3, as DNA: TGCGCCAGCAGAACAGGGGGCCCCCAAGAGACCCAGTACTTC. Its translation: CASRTGGPQETQYF.

This clone was observed a single time. The chain joins TRBV7-2 to TRBJ2-5; maybe TRBD2 (6 bases). This CDR3 is built from 14 residues. V was cut by 4 bases and J by 7 bases, with 16 bases left in between. Germline CDR1 SGHTA, CDR2 FQGNSA. DNA of the CDR3: TGTGCCAGCAGCTCCGTCTATCGAGCGGGGACCCAGTACTTC. This gives the protein CASSSVYRAGTQYF.

The J gene is TRBJ1-4, the V gene TRBV5-1; 10 nucleotides match TRBD1. The V gene's germline CDR1 is SGHRS and CDR2 YFSETQ. The CDR3 is made up of 15 amino acids. V lost 0 bases to trimming and J lost 7 bases; unmatched junction nucleotides: 3. This CDR3 is CASSLAGTGVEKLFF. CDR3 DNA sequence: TGCGCCAGCAGCTTGGCCGGGACAGGGGTTGAAAAACTGTTTTTT.

This chain joins TRBV29-1 and TRBJ2-1, with 7 nucleotides matching TRBD1. The CDR3 covers 11 residues. Trimming cost V 7 bases and J 8 bases; bases outside gene matches: 5. Germline V lookup: CDR1 SQVTM, CDR2 ANQGSEA. The DNA of the CDR3 is TGCAGCGCCGGACAGGTACATGAGCAGTTCTTC. Translating gives CSAGQVHEQFF.

The chain combines TRBV5-6 with TRBJ1-4; D not certain. The CDR3 runs 16 residues. In germline, CDR1 is SGHDT, CDR2 YYEEEE. Trimming removed 4 bases from V and 0 bases from J, with 13 bases in between. The CDR3 protein is CASSPRLAATNEKLFF. CDR3 sequence (DNA): TGTGCCAGCAGCCCCCGTCTCGCGGCAACTAATGAAAAACTGTTTTTT.

The CDR3 protein is CAWRINYGYTF. CDR3 DNA sequence: TGTGCCTGGAGGATTAACTATGGCTACACCTTC. The chain uses TRBV30 and TRBJ1-2; D not resolved. Germline V gene lookup returns CDR1 GTSNPN and CDR2 SVGIG (reference sequence). Trimming removed 3 bases from V and 1 base from J, with 3 bases in between. The CDR3 is made up of 11 amino acids.

The V gene is TRBV29-1, the J gene TRBJ2-7; D is unclear. The CDR3 length is 12 residues. Trimming pared 5 bases from V and 7 bases from J, leaving 15 bases between. Germline assignment: CDR1 SQVTM and CDR2 ANQGSEA. The CDR3 sequence is CSVRQDPFEQYF. The CDR3 region has the DNA TGCAGCGTTAGGCAGGACCCCTTTGAGCAGTACTTC.

This clone was detected once. Compared with germline, one end of the junction differs, possibly owing to a read error. The rearrangement uses TRBV7-2 and TRBJ1-4, with a tentative D call TRBD1 (5 bases). This CDR3 is 14 amino acids long. In germline, CDR1 is SGHTA, CDR2 FQGNSA. CDR3 protein: CASTLNRINEKLFF. The CDR3 bases are TGTGCCAGCACCTTAAACAGGATTAATGAAAAACTGTTTTTT.

This sequence joins TRBV5-5 and TRBJ1-3, with D uncertain. Germline lookup yields CDR1 SGHKS and CDR2 YYEKEE (reference sequence). V was trimmed by 2 bases and J by 0 bases, leaving 12 bases between them. The CDR3 has 16 residues. Here the CDR3 DNA reads TGTGCCAGCAGCTTCTTCGTCGGGAGCTCTGGAAACACCATATATTTT. Translation gives CASSFFVGSSGNTIYF.

The chain is built from TRBV3-1 (or the pseudogene TRBV3-2) and TRBJ1-2; no reliable D call. This CDR3 region has 18 residues. V was pared by 0 bases and J by 6 bases, with 23 bases between. Per germline, CDR1 LGHDT and CDR2 YNNKEL (reference sequence). The CDR3 DNA reads TGTGCCAGCAGCCAAGACGGGAACGGGTCCCAACTGATCAATGGCTACACCTTC. The encoded protein is CASSQDGNGSQLINGYTF.